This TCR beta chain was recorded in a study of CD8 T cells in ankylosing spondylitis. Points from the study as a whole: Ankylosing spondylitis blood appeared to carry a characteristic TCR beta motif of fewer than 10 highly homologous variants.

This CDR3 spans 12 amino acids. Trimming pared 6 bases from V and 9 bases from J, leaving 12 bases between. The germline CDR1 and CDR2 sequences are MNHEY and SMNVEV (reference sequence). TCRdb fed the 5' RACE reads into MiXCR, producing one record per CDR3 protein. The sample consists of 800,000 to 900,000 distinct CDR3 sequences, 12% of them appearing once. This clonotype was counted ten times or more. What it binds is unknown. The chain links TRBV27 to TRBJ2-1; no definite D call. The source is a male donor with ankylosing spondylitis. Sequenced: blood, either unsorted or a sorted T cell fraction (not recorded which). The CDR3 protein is CASRNQGFEQFF. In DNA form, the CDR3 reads TGTGCCAGCAGGAATCAAGGTTTTGAGCAGTTCTTC.